The 3 T cell receptor beta chains below were found in one sample sequenced in a study of T-cell reconstitution after alpha-beta-depleted transplantation in children. Preparation of the TCRbeta library used unique molecular identifiers. MiXCR was run by TCRdb on the PCR reads, yielding one entry per CDR3 protein. The sample has 250,000 or so distinct CDR3 sequences, roughly 8.2% seen once. Here the sequenced sample was PBMCs, mostly from graft donor cells, taken 180 days after TCRalphabeta/CD19-depleted stem cell transplant. These receptors all come from a male patient younger than 18 who had a stem cell transplant for acute lymphoblastic leukemia, so the T cells may come from the graft donor.

A single count supports this clonotype. This may stem from a read error, because a much larger clone lies one nucleotide away. The rearrangement joins TRBV10-3 to TRBJ1-3; a possible D gene is TRBD1 (6 bases). Per the germline V gene, CDR1 is ENHRY and CDR2 is SYGVKD. V lost 3 bases to trimming and J lost 4 bases, with 13 bases between them. The CDR3 contains 15 residues. The CDR3 DNA follows: TGTGCCATCAGTGACCCGAACAGGGTAGGAAACACCATATATTTT. Translating it yields CAISDPNRVGNTIYF.

This clonotype showed up many times. V usage is TRBV7-8 and J usage is TRBJ1-5, with D possibly being TRBD1 (5 bases). CDR3 length: 15 amino acids. Looked up from germline, CDR1 is SGHVS and CDR2 is FQNEAQ. V was shortened by 5 bases and J by 5 bases, with 16 bases between the two germline ends. CDR3 sequence: CASSARPRDYQPQHF. The CDR3 DNA reads TGTGCCAGCAGCGCTAGACCCAGGGACTATCAGCCCCAGCATTTT.

In the case of this clonotype: This may be a read error: a much more frequent sequence differs by one nucleotide. The chain is built from TRBV24-1 and TRBJ2-1, with D unresolved. Germline V gives CDR1 KGHDR, CDR2 SFDVKD. This CDR3 contains 8 residues. The CDR3 here is CATNEQLF. CDR3 DNA sequence: TGTGCCACCAATGAGCAGCTCTTC.